Listed here are 18 T cell receptor beta chains from one sample, sequenced in a study of blood T cells in healthy people across ages. Alongside a J-beta primer mix, a sample-barcoded 5' primer served in a second PCR lasting roughly 6 to 11 cycles. TCRdb reprocessed the 5' RACE reads via MiXCR and lists one record per CDR3 protein. In the table there are some 920,000 distinct CDR3 sequences, roughly 51% of which are singletons. Sequenced: blood. These receptors were taken from an older woman in good health.

V is TRBV20-1 and J is TRBJ2-1; 7 positions match TRBD2. Germline V gene lookup returns CDR1 DFQATT and CDR2 SNEGSKA (reference sequence). The CDR3 spans 15 residues. CDR3 DNA: TGCAGCTGTCCCTCCGGGTCTAGCGGAATCAATGAGCAGTTCTTC. Its protein product is CSCPSGSSGINEQFF.

This clonotype was counted a few times. CDR3 bases: TGTGCCAGTAACGGGCAGAACTATGGCTACACCTTC. Its translation: CASNGQNYGYTF. The chain combines TRBV12-3 or TRBV12-4 with TRBJ1-2; D is unresolved. The CDR3 runs to 12 residues. Trimming removed 9 bases at V and 2 bases at J, with 10 bases between.

V is TRBV6-6 and J is TRBJ2-3, with TRBD2 as a possible D gene (6 bases). This CDR3 region has 14 residues. Germline V gene sequence: CDR1 MNHNY, CDR2 SVGAGI (reference sequence). V was trimmed by 3 bases and J by 5 bases, leaving 12 bases between them. Here the CDR3 DNA reads TGTGCCAGCAGTTATTACCACGGGAGAGATACGCAGTATTTT. This gives the protein CASSYYHGRDTQYF.

The rearrangement uses TRBV14 and TRBJ2-1; 10 positions agree with TRBD1. With V trimmed by 3 bases and J by 9 bases, 8 bases remained unmatched. Looked up from germline, CDR1 is SGHDN and CDR2 is FVKESK. This CDR3 spans 15 amino acids. In DNA form, the CDR3 reads TGTGCCAGCAGCCACGGGACAGGGGCAACCGGTGAGCAGTTCTTC. Protein product: CASSHGTGATGEQFF.

V gene TRBV7-2 combines with J gene TRBJ2-7; TRBD2 is a possible D gene (6 bases). Looked up from germline, CDR1 is SGHTA and CDR2 is FQGNSA. V was clipped by 5 bases and J by 7 bases, with 21 bases between them. The CDR3 contains 15 residues. CDR3 region: CASSVRAPGLGEQYF. The CDR3 DNA sequence: TGTGCCAGCAGCGTACGCGCTCCGGGACTGGGTGAGCAGTACTTC.

The chain joins TRBV10-3 to TRBJ2-5; possibly TRBD2 for D (5 bases). CDR1 and CDR2 (germline): ENHRY, SYGVKD. The CDR3 covers 14 residues. Trimming removed 10 bases at V and 5 bases at J, with 20 bases between. CDR3 amino acids: CATMKVPGSETQYF. The CDR3 DNA sequence: TGTGCCACGATGAAGGTACCGGGGAGCGAGACCCAGTACTTC.

The J gene is TRBJ1-5, the V gene TRBV7-8, with D maybe TRBD1 (5 bases). The CDR3 length is 16 residues. With 4 bases removed from V and 6 bases from J, the gap between germline ends came to 19 bases. The germline CDR1 and CDR2 sequences are SGHVS and FQNEAQ. The CDR3 DNA is TGTGCCAGCAGCTCAGATGGGACGTACTCTAGTCAGCCCCAGCATTTT. It is translated as CASSSDGTYSSQPQHF.

The chain is built from TRBV10-1 and TRBJ2-5; 8 nucleotides align to TRBD1. There are 15 residues in the CDR3. Germline CDR1 and CDR2: WNHNN and SYGVQD (reference sequence). The V gene end was trimmed by 5 bases and the J gene end by 3 bases; junction bases not matched to a gene: 8. CDR3 nucleotide sequence: TGCGCCAGCAGTTCCCCCGACAGGGGTGAAGAGACCCAGTACTTC. Encoded protein: CASSSPDRGEETQYF.

The chain combines TRBV28 with TRBJ1-5; a weak D match, TRBD1 (5 bases). The CDR3 consists of 14 residues. Germline CDR1 and CDR2: MDHEN and SYDVKM. Trimming stripped 4 bases from V and 7 bases from J, with 14 bases between. The CDR3 nucleotides are TGTGCCAGCAGTTCGGGGCCAGGCCAGCAGCCCCAGCATTTT. Translation: CASSSGPGQQPQHF. Full variable domain (remainder filled in from reference TRBV28 and TRBJ1-5): DVKVTQSSRYLVKRTGEKVFLECVQDMDHENMFWYRQDPGLGLRLIYFSYDVKMKEKGDIPEGYSVSREKKERFSLILESASTNQTSMYLCASSSGPGQQPQHFGDGTRLSIL.

This chain connects TRBV10-3 to TRBJ1-4; no clear D. Trimming removed 2 bases at V and 4 bases at J, with 11 bases between. Germline V gene sequence: CDR1 ENHRY, CDR2 SYGVKD. CDR3 length: 15 residues. The CDR3 DNA is TGTGCCATCAGTGAGACGATGAGGAGTAATGAAAAACTGTTTTTT. This gives the protein CAISETMRSNEKLFF.

This clonotype showed up just once. The CDR3: CASRGGEQFF. As DNA, the CDR3 is TGTGCCAGCAGGGGAGGGGAGCAGTTCTTC. V gene TRBV6-1 combines with J gene TRBJ2-1, with TRBD2 matching 7 bases. This CDR3 has 10 residues. Germline CDR1 and CDR2: MNHNS and SASEGT. V lost 6 bases, J lost 10 bases, and 0 bases stayed unmatched.

J is TRBJ1-4 and V is TRBV15; D might be TRBD1 (5 bases). Between the trimmed V and J ends, which lost 1 base and 7 bases, there was a span of 16 bases. The CDR3 runs to 16 residues. The germline V gene encodes CDR1 LNHNV and CDR2 YYDKDF (reference sequence). This CDR3 reads CATSRASRAEGEKLFF. For the CDR3, the DNA is TGTGCCACCAGCAGAGCTTCCAGGGCGGAGGGTGAAAAACTGTTTTTT.

This chain connects TRBV28 to TRBJ2-7; D remains unclear. The germline V gene encodes CDR1 MDHEN and CDR2 SYDVKM. V shed 11 bases and J shed 4 bases, with 15 bases lying between them. CDR3 length: 12 amino acids. CDR3 sequence reads: CAVAGHSYEQYF. The CDR3 DNA reads TGTGCCGTCGCCGGGCACTCATACGAGCAGTACTTC.

The chain employs TRBV20-1 and TRBJ2-7, with 9 bases lining up with TRBD1. With V trimmed by 1 base and J by 4 bases, 5 bases remained unmatched. Germline lookup yields CDR1 DFQATT and CDR2 SNEGSKA (reference sequence). The CDR3 spans 14 residues. The CDR3 here is CSARGRDRVYEQYF. CDR3 nucleotide sequence: TGCAGTGCTAGAGGTAGGGACAGGGTATACGAGCAGTACTTC.

The chain joins TRBV2 to TRBJ1-4; no reliable D call. Trimming cost V 3 bases and J 7 bases, with 0 bases left between them. The CDR3 sequence is 10 residues long. The V gene's germline CDR1 is SNHLY and CDR2 FYNNEI. The DNA for the CDR3 is TGTGCCAGCAGTGATGAAAAACTGTTTTTT. It is translated as CASSDEKLFF.

The gene calls are TRBV11-3 and TRBJ2-4; 11 nucleotides match TRBD1. Trimming took 5 bases from V and 8 from J; bases not matched to a gene: 5. CDR1 SGHNT and CDR2 YENEEA come from the germline V gene. The CDR3 loop spans 14 amino acids. CDR3 DNA sequence: TGTGCCAGCAGCAGGGGACAGGGGGACTACATTCAGTACTTC. Protein sequence: CASSRGQGDYIQYF.

This clonotype has just a few counts. The chain combines TRBV29-1 with TRBJ2-1; 10 nucleotides line up with TRBD2. Germline-derived CDR1 and CDR2 are SQVTM and ANQGSEA. This CDR3 contains 17 residues. The junction had 16 bases not matched to a gene; V was cut back by 1 base and J by 10 bases. The DNA of the CDR3 is TGCAGCGTTGAAGGCCGGAGCGGGAGGGCCGTTATCAGGGAGCAGTTCTTC. Protein sequence: CSVEGRSGRAVIREQFF.

This chain connects TRBV29-1 to TRBJ2-1; TRBD2 matches at 7 bases. V was clipped by 1 base and J by 3 bases; unmatched bases: 3. This CDR3 is built from 14 residues. CDR1 SQVTM and CDR2 ANQGSEA come from the germline V gene. Written as DNA, the CDR3 is TGCAGCGTTGAAGTTGGGGGGGGCTACAATGAGCAGTTCTTC. Protein sequence: CSVEVGGGYNEQFF.